The subject of this entry is one TCR beta chain. The data originate from a study of shared clonotypes between healthy human individuals. Terminally differentiated effector memory CD45RA+ cells were left out of the naive CD8 fraction, which was CD45RO-negative and positively selected for CCR7. Profiling relied on immunoSEQ multiplex PCR, and the TCRdb table lists in-frame clones only, not all of them. Of some 2,100,000 clones listed, about 93% are singletons. Source material: naive CD8+ T cells from PBMCs. This TCR was recovered from a man between 18 and 35 years old in good health. Some clones in this sample may be carry-over from other donors' samples.

CDR3: CASSGVADSYEQYF. DNA for the CDR3: TGTGCCAGCAGCGGGGTAGCGGACTCCTACGAGCAGTACTTC. The rearrangement joins TRBV7-9 to TRBJ2-7, with D possibly matching TRBD2 (6 bases). Trimming pared 5 bases from V and 0 bases from J, leaving 11 bases between. The CDR3 has 14 amino acids. Germline CDR1 and CDR2: SEHNR and FQNEAQ (reference sequence).